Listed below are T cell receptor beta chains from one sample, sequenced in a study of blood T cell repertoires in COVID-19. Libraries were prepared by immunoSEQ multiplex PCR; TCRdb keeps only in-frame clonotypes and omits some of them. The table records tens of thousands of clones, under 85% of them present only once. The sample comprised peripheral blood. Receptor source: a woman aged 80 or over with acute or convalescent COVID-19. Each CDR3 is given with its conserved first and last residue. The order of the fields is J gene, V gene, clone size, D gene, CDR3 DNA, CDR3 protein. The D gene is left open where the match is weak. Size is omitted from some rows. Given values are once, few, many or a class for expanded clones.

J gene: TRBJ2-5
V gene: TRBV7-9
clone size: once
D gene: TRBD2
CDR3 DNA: TGTGCCAGCAGCCCAGCCGGACTAGCGGGGCAAGAGACCCAGTACTTC
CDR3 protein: CASSPAGLAGQETQYF

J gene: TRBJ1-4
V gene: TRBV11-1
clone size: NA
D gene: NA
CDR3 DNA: TGTGCCAGCAGCGGAAGTTTCAGGCAGAAACTGTTTTTT
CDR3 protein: CASSGSFRQKLFF

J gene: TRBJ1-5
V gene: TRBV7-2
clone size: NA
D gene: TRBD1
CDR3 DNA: TGTGCCAGCACCCACCAGACAGGGGGGAGTCAGCCCCAGCATTTT
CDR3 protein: CASTHQTGGSQPQHF

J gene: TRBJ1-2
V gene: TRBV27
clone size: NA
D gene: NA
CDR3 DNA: TGTGCCAGCAGTTTATCGGGCCAAATGCCTAACTATGGCTACACCTTC
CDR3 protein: CASSLSGQMPNYGYTF

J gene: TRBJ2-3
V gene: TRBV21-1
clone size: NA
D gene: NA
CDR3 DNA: TGTGCCAGCAGATTTGAGACAGGGGGTTACACTGGCACAGATACGCAGTATTTT
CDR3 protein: CASRFETGGYTGTDTQYF

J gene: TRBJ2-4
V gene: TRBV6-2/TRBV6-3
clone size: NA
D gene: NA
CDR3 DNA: TGTGCCAGCAGTCGTCCCCGCGGGTCCAAAAACATTCAGTACTTC
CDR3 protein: CASSRPRGSKNIQYF

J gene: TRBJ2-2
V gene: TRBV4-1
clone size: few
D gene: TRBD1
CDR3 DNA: TGCGCCAGCAGCCGGGACAGGAGAAACACCGGGGAGCTGTTTTTT
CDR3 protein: CASSRDRRNTGELFF

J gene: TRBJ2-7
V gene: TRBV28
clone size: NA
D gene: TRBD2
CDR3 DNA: TGTGCCAGCAGTCCCCCGCTTCTAGCGGTCTACGAGCAGTACTTC
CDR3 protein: CASSPPLLAVYEQYF

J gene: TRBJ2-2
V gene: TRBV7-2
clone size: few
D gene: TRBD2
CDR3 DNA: TGTGCCAGCAGCCGGGGACTAGCGGGAGCGGCCGGGGAGCTGTTTTTT
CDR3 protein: CASSRGLAGAAGELFF

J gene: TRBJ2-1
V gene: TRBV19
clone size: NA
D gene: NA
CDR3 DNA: TGTGCCAGTAGTACCCAGGGGCTTTCCTCCTACAATGAGCAGTTCTTC
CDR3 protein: CASSTQGLSSYNEQFF

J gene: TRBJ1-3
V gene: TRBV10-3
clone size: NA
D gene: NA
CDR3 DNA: TGTGCCATCAGTGAGTCAGGGGACTCTGGAAACACCATATATTTT
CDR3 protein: CAISESGDSGNTIYF